The sequence of this T cell receptor (beta chain) was determined in a study of CD8 T cells in ankylosing spondylitis. V was cut by 4 bases and J by 2 bases, with 12 bases left in between. From germline, CDR1 is SGHAT and CDR2 FQNNGV. This CDR3 region has 15 residues. Findings and caveats of the study: Disease-linked clones, CD8+, were relatively rare in peripheral blood. Ankylosing spondylitis blood appeared to be characterized by a TCR beta motif of several highly homologous variants.

Construction of TCR beta libraries was performed using quantitative 5'-RACE with molecular barcodes. TCRdb processed the 5' RACE reads anew with MiXCR; each CDR3 protein has one entry. This sample has around 540,000 distinct CDR3 sequences, with roughly 13% found just once. This clonotype was seen a handful of times. Its specificity is not known. This receptor was identified in a male donor with ankylosing spondylitis. Sequencing was performed on blood, either unsorted or a sorted T cell fraction (not recorded which). V gene TRBV11-2 combines with J gene TRBJ2-1; possible D gene TRBD2, 6 bases. DNA for the CDR3: TGTGCCAGCAGCTCACTAGCTCCAGCCTACAATGAGCAGTTCTTC. Translated, it gives CASSSLAPAYNEQFF.